A single sample gave rise to the 5 T cell receptor beta chains below, sequenced in a study of CXCR3-negative and CXCR3-positive naive CD8 T cells. The TRB libraries of cDNA were built by UMI-labeled 5' RACE. After re-calling the 5' RACE reads, TCRdb lists one entry per CDR3 protein, DNA absent. The clone table shows some 66,000 distinct CDR3 sequences, with the ten largest holding 1.5%. The source material was naive CXCR3- CD8+ T cells from blood. The sample's subset: CD45RO-CCR7+CD27+CD95- naive CD8+ T cells lacking CXCR3 (TNR3-). The receptors were gathered from a human donor in good health. Some clones in this sample may be carry-over from other donors' samples.

V usage is TRBV19 and J usage is TRBJ2-7. The CDR3 is 15 residues long. Germline V gene sequence: CDR1 LNHDA, CDR2 SQIVND (reference sequence). This CDR3 reads CASSMSSGSSYEQYF.

The chain uses TRBV12-3 or TRBV12-4 and TRBJ2-7; TCRdb indicates TRBD2, and absent DNA this call remains unverified. This CDR3 is 13 amino acids long. This CDR3 reads CASSPAAAYEQYF.

The V gene is TRBV25-1, the J gene TRBJ1-1. The V gene's germline CDR1 is MGHDK and CDR2 SYGVNS. There are 11 residues in the CDR3. The CDR3 spells CASRMNTEAFF.

The chain has TRBV29-1 and TRBJ2-1; lacking DNA, the TRBD2 call made by TCRdb goes unchecked. The CDR3 extends over 14 amino acids. CDR1 and CDR2 from the germline V gene are SQVTM and ANQGSEA. The CDR3 reads CSSRLAGGVNEQFF.

This chain connects TRBV4-2 to TRBJ2-1. CDR1 and CDR2 from the germline V gene are LGHNA and YNFKEQ. The CDR3 covers 15 residues. CDR3 sequence: CASSQVTSSYNEQFF.